Below, 10 T cell receptor beta chains from the same sample are listed, as sequenced in a study of beta chain features in type 1 diabetes. These receptors' targets are unknown. Expressed TCRB transcripts were sequenced after all isolated RNA was converted to cDNA. The table came from immunoSEQ multiplex PCR; TCRdb's copy has only in-frame clones and leaves some out. The data hold around 710,000 clones, with 12% observed a single time. Points from the study as a whole: TCRB CDR3s were moderately but significantly shorter in Type 1 diabetes patients in all four CD4+ subsets.

Sequenced: naive CD4+ T cells from blood. These receptors were obtained from a man aged 25 to 40 with type 1 diabetes.

V is TRBV19 and J is TRBJ1-4; TRBD1 aligns across 8 bases. Germline assignment: CDR1 LNHDA and CDR2 SQIVND (reference sequence). Trimming took 6 bases from V and 8 from J; bases not matched to a gene: 2. The CDR3 contains 12 residues. CDR3 DNA sequence: TGTGCCAGTAGCGACAGGGGAGAAAAACTGTTTTTT. Translating it yields CASSDRGEKLFF.

In this sample, this clone turned up a few times. The chain joins TRBV7-2 to TRBJ2-3; 10 positions match TRBD2. This CDR3 contains 16 residues. Germline trimming cut 3 bases from V and 6 bases from J; bases unmatched to any gene: 9. The germline V gene has CDR1 SGHTA and CDR2 FQGNSA. For the CDR3, the DNA is TGTGCCAGCAGCTTCCTAGCGGGGGCGCGTTGGGATACGCAGTATTTT. This sequence encodes CASSFLAGARWDTQYF.

The chain combines TRBV7-2 with TRBJ1-2; D is uncertain. The CDR3 is 13 amino acids. Germline CDR1 reads SGHTA; CDR2 reads FQGNSA. V shed 5 bases and J shed 0 bases, with 7 bases lying between them. The CDR3 DNA is TGTGCCAGCAGCATTGACGCTAACTATGGCTACACCTTC. Translating it yields CASSIDANYGYTF.

This chain uses TRBV2 with TRBJ2-5; 8 bases fit TRBD2. Germline CDR1 is SNHLY and CDR2 is FYNNEI. The junction had 6 bases not matched to a gene; V was cut back by 5 bases and J by 1 base. This CDR3 is 15 amino acids long. DNA of the CDR3: TGTGCCAGCAGTCGAGAAGCGGGGGCCCAAGAGACCCAGTACTTC. The encoded protein is CASSREAGAQETQYF.

This clone has only a few counts. This rearrangement joins TRBV7-9 to TRBJ1-2; D is unresolved. Trimming removed 7 bases from V and 5 bases from J, with 11 bases in between. Germline CDR1 and CDR2: SEHNR and FQNEAQ (reference sequence). The CDR3 is 12 residues long. For the CDR3, the DNA is TGTGCCAGCAACATGGGCGATTATGGCTACACCTTC. Translating gives CASNMGDYGYTF.

The genes are TRBV19 and TRBJ2-2, with D perhaps TRBD2 (5 bases). Germline V gene lookup returns CDR1 LNHDA and CDR2 SQIVND (reference sequence). Trimming left V 5 bases short and J 7 bases short, with 23 bases between. CDR3 length: 17 amino acids. CDR3 sequence reads: CASSPRVMDPRGGELFF. For the CDR3, the DNA is TGTGCCAGTAGTCCCCGGGTTATGGATCCTCGGGGCGGGGAGCTGTTTTTT.

This clone was seen more than once but under ten times. J is TRBJ2-4 and V is TRBV7-2, with no clear D. The CDR3 sequence is 15 residues long. The germline V gene has CDR1 SGHTA and CDR2 FQGNSA. V was shortened by 1 base and J by 2 bases, with 9 bases between the two germline ends. Here the CDR3 reads CASSLDSHTKNIQYF. Written as DNA, the CDR3 is TGTGCCAGCAGCTTAGATTCACATACCAAAAACATTCAGTACTTC.

V gene TRBV7-2 combines with J gene TRBJ2-1; D call uncertain. The V and J ends lost 1 base and 10 bases respectively, with 5 bases between them. Germline values: CDR1 SGHTA, CDR2 FQGNSA. CDR3 length: 11 residues. This CDR3 is CASSLVQEQFF. DNA for the CDR3: TGTGCCAGCAGCTTAGTGCAGGAGCAGTTCTTC. The whole variable domain, filled in from reference TRBV7-2 and TRBJ2-1, reads GAGVSQSPSNKVTEKGKDVELRCDPISGHTALYWYRQSLGQGLEFLIYFQGNSAPDKSGLPSDRFSAERTGGSVSTLTIQRTQQEDSAVYLCASSLVQEQFFGPGTRLTVL.

In this sample, this clone turned up a few times. The rearrangement uses TRBV2 and TRBJ2-1; unclear D gene. This CDR3 contains 13 residues. CDR1 and CDR2 from the germline V gene are SNHLY and FYNNEI. Trimming took off 1 base at V and 6 bases at J, with 7 bases between the two ends. CDR3: CASSEGPPNEQFF. CDR3 nucleotides: TGTGCCAGCAGTGAAGGCCCCCCCAATGAGCAGTTCTTC.

The chain couples TRBV28 to TRBJ2-4, with TRBD1 matching 7 bases. Germline V gene lookup returns CDR1 MDHEN and CDR2 SYDVKM. This CDR3 has 19 residues. J gave up 7 bases and V 6 bases, and 24 bases lay outside the gene matches. The CDR3 protein is CASSRPVTGESLLRNIQYF. As DNA, the CDR3 is TGTGCCAGCAGCCGACCTGTAACAGGGGAATCCCTTTTAAGGAACATTCAGTACTTC.